The 28 T cell receptor beta chains presented below share a single source sample, sequenced in a study of OX40 agonist ivuxolimab in advanced cancers. Assay: immunoSEQ multiplex PCR; the TCRdb copy retains only in-frame clones and omits some. Of around 21,000 clones listed, around 80% are singletons. The sample consisted of CD4+ or CD8+ T cells sorted from blood, taken in a trial of the OX40 agonist ivuxolimab. The origin of the receptors is an adult with an advanced solid tumor such as melanoma, head and neck, liver or kidney cancer.

The chain recombines TRBV6-5 with TRBJ1-2; 8 nucleotides agree with TRBD1. V shed 6 bases, J shed 8 bases, and the junction held 8 bases outside the gene matches. Germline lookup yields CDR1 MNHEY and CDR2 SVGAGI. The CDR3 consists of 13 residues. The CDR3 sequence: CASRSTGVRGYTF. CDR3 coding DNA: TGTGCCAGCAGATCGACAGGGGTGAGGGGCTACACCTTC.

This chain connects TRBV7-9 to TRBJ2-2; D remains unclear. The CDR3 spans 13 residues. Trimming pared 8 bases from V and 1 base from J, leaving 8 bases between. Germline V gene lookup returns CDR1 SEHNR and CDR2 FQNEAQ (reference sequence). CDR3 residues: CASRDGNTGELFF. As DNA, the CDR3 is TGTGCCAGCCGTGACGGGAACACCGGGGAGCTGTTTTTT.

The chain is built from TRBV7-8 and TRBJ2-7; D might be TRBD2 (7 bases). The ends were cut back, 1 base at V and 0 bases at J, with 16 bases in the middle. This CDR3 has 17 amino acids. CDR1 SGHVS and CDR2 FQNEAQ come from the germline V gene. The CDR3 region has the DNA TGTGCCAGCAGCTTAGGGGGGGGCGGAGTAAGCTCCTACGAGCAGTACTTC. It specifies CASSLGGGGVSSYEQYF.

This rearrangement joins TRBV27 to TRBJ2-7; TRBD1 or TRBD2 may be the D gene (5 bases each). CDR3 length: 14 amino acids. The germline V gene encodes CDR1 MNHEY and CDR2 SMNVEV (reference sequence). V gave up 6 bases and J gave up 2 bases, with 14 bases separating them. The CDR3 protein is CASSPSRGPYEQYF. The CDR3, as DNA: TGTGCCAGCAGCCCCTCGAGGGGCCCCTACGAGCAGTACTTC.

V gene TRBV7-9 combines with J gene TRBJ2-5; no definite D call. Trimming cost V 5 bases and J 5 bases, with 9 bases left between them. This CDR3 comprises 12 residues. The germline V gene encodes CDR1 SEHNR and CDR2 FQNEAQ (reference sequence). The CDR3 here is CASSLSGETQYF. CDR3 DNA: TGTGCCAGCAGCCTGAGTGGGGAGACCCAGTACTTC. Variable domain in full (rest from reference TRBV7-9 and TRBJ2-5): DTGVSQNPRHKITKRGQNVTFRCDPISEHNRLYWYRQTLGQGPEFLTYFQNEAQLEKSRLLSDRFSAERPKGSFSTLEIQRTEQGDSAMYLCASSLSGETQYFGPGTRLLVL.

The chain joins TRBV7-3 to TRBJ2-6; no clear D gene. V was trimmed by 1 base and J by 0 bases, leaving 7 bases between them. This CDR3 region has 16 residues. From germline, CDR1 is SGHTA and CDR2 FQGTGA. The CDR3 protein is CASSLSWGSGANVLTF. The CDR3, as DNA: TGTGCCAGCAGCTTAAGTTGGGGCTCTGGGGCCAACGTCCTGACTTTC.

The chain is built from TRBV7-3 and TRBJ1-5; tentative D call: TRBD1 (5 bases). The CDR3 runs 14 residues. Germline CDR1 SGHTA, CDR2 FQGTGA. Trimming removed 6 bases from V and 1 base from J, with 10 bases in between. The CDR3 DNA sequence: TGTGCCAGCAGGCGCAGGGAAAGCAATCAGCCCCAGCATTTT. Protein: CASRRRESNQPQHF.

The CDR3 spells CASSLVAAGDETQYF. CDR3 nucleotides: TGTGCCAGCAGCTTAGTGGCCGCCGGAGATGAGACCCAGTACTTC. The J gene is TRBJ2-5, the V gene TRBV13, with D unresolved. V shed 1 base and J shed 5 bases, with 14 bases lying between them. Germline V gene lookup returns CDR1 PRHDT and CDR2 FYEKMQ (reference sequence). The CDR3 loop spans 15 amino acids.

The gene calls are TRBV2 and TRBJ1-1, with D unresolved. The CDR3 length is 13 residues. Trimming stripped 3 bases from V and 3 bases from J, with 8 bases between. Germline V gene sequence: CDR1 SNHLY, CDR2 FYNNEI. CDR3 sequence: CASSDVEDTEAFF. The DNA of the CDR3 is TGTGCCAGCAGTGACGTTGAGGACACTGAAGCTTTCTTT.

The chain couples TRBV27 to TRBJ1-1; 7 nucleotides agree with TRBD1. The CDR3 is 11 residues long. Germline values: CDR1 MNHEY, CDR2 SMNVEV (reference sequence). J lost 7 bases, V lost 8 bases, and 4 bases had no gene match. This CDR3 reads CASRRGLEAFF. The DNA of the CDR3 is TGTGCCAGCCGGAGGGGGCTTGAAGCTTTCTTT.

The rearrangement joins TRBV6-7 to TRBJ1-5; D is possibly TRBD1 (6 bases). TRBV6-7 is flagged as an ORF with uncertain function. Trimming removed 6 bases from V and 4 bases from J, with 13 bases in between. The length of the CDR3 is 14 residues. The CDR3: CASSLSTGNQPQHF. CDR3 sequence (DNA): TGTGCCAGCAGCCTTTCAACAGGGAATCAGCCCCAGCATTTT.

The sample holds a few counts of this clone. The chain links TRBV4-1 to TRBJ1-1; no firm D call. This CDR3 contains 16 residues. The germline CDR1 and CDR2 sequences are MGHRA and YSYEKL. V was pared by 0 bases and J by 3 bases, with 14 bases between. The chain's CDR3 is CASSQDHLLWDTEAFF. CDR3 DNA: TGCGCCAGCAGCCAAGATCACCTTCTATGGGACACTGAAGCTTTCTTT.

The rearrangement uses TRBV2 and TRBJ2-1, with TRBD2 matching 9 bases. After removal of 5 bases from V and 7 bases from J, the junction contained 9 bases not matched to a gene. In germline, CDR1 is SNHLY, CDR2 FYNNEI. The CDR3 is made up of 15 amino acids. CDR3 DNA sequence: TGTGCCAGCAGTATAGCGGGGGCCCCACGGAATGAGCAGTTCTTC. This encodes CASSIAGAPRNEQFF.

This chain links TRBV19 with TRBJ2-1, with D possibly TRBD2 on 6 matching bases. There are 15 residues in the CDR3. Trimming stripped 5 bases from V and 4 bases from J, with 15 bases between. Germline CDR1 and CDR2: LNHDA and SQIVND (reference sequence). CDR3 in DNA: TGTGCCAGTAGTCCGGGCCTCAGCGGGTACAATGAGCAGTTCTTC. It yields the protein CASSPGLSGYNEQFF.

In its sample, this clone ranks as medium-sized (0.01 to 0.1%). The chain combines TRBV4-1 with TRBJ1-2; 9 bases are a match to TRBD1. Germline CDR1 MGHRA, CDR2 YSYEKL. V was pared by 1 base and J by 3 bases, with 3 bases of the junction left unmatched. The CDR3 runs to 15 residues. Here the CDR3 reads CASSQGTGEDYGYTF. CDR3 bases: TGCGCCAGCAGCCAAGGGACAGGGGAGGACTATGGCTACACCTTC.

The V call is TRBV11-2, the J call TRBJ1-5, with D hard to call. V was pared by 1 base and J by 9 bases, with 10 bases between. CDR1 and CDR2 from the germline V gene are SGHAT and FQNNGV. The CDR3 covers 13 residues. The CDR3 DNA sequence: TGTGCCAGCAGCTTAGCTTCCGGCAGGCCCCAGCATTTT. The encoded protein is CASSLASGRPQHF.

This clone was seen only a few times. The chain uses TRBV6-6 and TRBJ1-2, with TRBD1 matching 11 bases. This CDR3 spans 16 amino acids. V shed 6 bases and J 6 bases; nucleotides not matched to a gene: 12. Looked up from germline, CDR1 is MNHNY and CDR2 is SVGAGI (reference sequence). The CDR3 DNA is TGTGCCAGCAGCCATACTACAGGGGGACAGGGGGATGGCTACACCTTC. Its translation is CASSHTTGGQGDGYTF.

The rearrangement joins TRBV7-9 to TRBJ1-4; TRBD1 agrees at 8 bases. Unmatched junction bases numbered 0, after V lost 3 bases and J lost 3 bases. Looked up from germline, CDR1 is SEHNR and CDR2 is FQNEAQ (reference sequence). The CDR3 is 14 amino acids. CDR3 in amino acids: CASSLDRANEKLFF. The CDR3 DNA is TGTGCCAGCAGCTTGGACAGGGCTAATGAAAAACTGTTTTTT.

This clone was detected once. The chain uses TRBV6-1 and TRBJ2-2; D is undetermined. CDR3 length equals 15 residues. Trimming took 4 bases from V and 3 from J, leaving 12 bases between them. CDR1 is MNHNS, CDR2 SASEGT, per germline. The CDR3 region has the DNA TGTGCCAGCAGTGGGTGGTCGGCGGACACCGGGGAGCTGTTTTTT. As protein: CASSGWSADTGELFF.

The gene calls are TRBV21-1 and TRBJ1-2. TRBV21-1 is classified as a pseudogene. The CDR3 has 11 residues. CDR3 DNA sequence: TGTGCCACCCCGGTCCGATATGGCTACACCTTC. Its translation: CATPVRYGYTF.

This clone is a singleton in its sample. Other DNA sequences in the sample encode the same CDR3. V usage is TRBV5-6 and J usage is TRBJ1-2; 8 bases fit TRBD1. CDR1 SGHDT and CDR2 YYEEEE come from the germline V gene. V shed 0 bases and J 5 bases; nucleotides not matched to a gene: 9. The CDR3 has 16 residues. CDR3 region: CASSLGRTGGGYGYTF. DNA for the CDR3: TGTGCCAGCAGCTTGGGCCGTACAGGGGGGGGATATGGCTACACCTTC.

The V gene is TRBV2, the J gene TRBJ2-3; 7 bases are a match to TRBD2. Trimming cost V 0 bases and J 5 bases; bases outside gene matches: 5. Germline-derived CDR1 and CDR2 are SNHLY and FYNNEI. The CDR3 loop spans 15 amino acids. DNA of the CDR3: TGTGCCAGCAGTGAAGCGCTTGGCGGGGGAGATACGCAGTATTTT. Amino acid sequence: CASSEALGGGDTQYF.

This clone has only one observation. The V and J genes are TRBV9 and TRBJ1-5; D not certain. Germline CDR1 and CDR2: SGDLS and YYNGEE. V gave up 3 bases and J gave up 7 bases, with 14 bases separating them. The CDR3 is 14 residues long. CDR3 loop: CASSAGVEGQPQHF. The CDR3 DNA reads TGTGCCAGCAGCGCGGGCGTTGAAGGCCAGCCCCAGCATTTT.

This chain connects TRBV29-1 to TRBJ2-1, with 7 bases identical to TRBD2. V lost 5 bases, J lost 6 bases, and 10 bases stayed unmatched. Looked up from germline, CDR1 is SQVTM and CDR2 is ANQGSEA. CDR3 size: 14 residues. The CDR3 region is CSVSSAGRANEQFF. The CDR3 nucleotides are TGCAGCGTTTCTAGCGCAGGGAGGGCCAATGAGCAGTTCTTC.

This chain uses TRBV6-1 with TRBJ2-1, with D perhaps TRBD1 or TRBD2 (5 bases each). This CDR3 has 12 residues. The ends were cut back, 6 bases at V and 6 bases at J, with 9 bases in the middle. The germline V gene encodes CDR1 MNHNS and CDR2 SASEGT. The CDR3 region is CASRGTSNEQFF. The CDR3 DNA sequence: TGTGCCAGCAGAGGGACGAGCAATGAGCAGTTCTTC.

This clone was detected only once. The chain recombines TRBV7-9 with TRBJ2-7; a weak D match, TRBD2 (6 bases). Trimming left V 0 bases short and J 0 bases short, with 12 bases between. Germline CDR1 and CDR2: SEHNR and FQNEAQ (reference sequence). This CDR3 region has 16 residues. CDR3 sequence: CASSLAGGVSSYEQYF. CDR3 in DNA: TGTGCCAGCAGCTTAGCCGGCGGGGTGAGCTCCTACGAGCAGTACTTC. Looking up the rest from reference TRBV7-9 and TRBJ2-7 gives the full variable domain: DTGVSQNPRHKITKRGQNVTFRCDPISEHNRLYWYRQTLGQGPEFLTYFQNEAQLEKSRLLSDRFSAERPKGSFSTLEIQRTEQGDSAMYLCASSLAGGVSSYEQYFGPGTRLTVT.

This chain joins TRBV6-1 and TRBJ1-1, with 7 bases aligning to TRBD1. V was pared by 6 bases and J by 2 bases, with 6 bases of the junction left unmatched. This CDR3 region has 14 residues. CDR1 and CDR2 from the germline V gene are MNHNS and SASEGT. CDR3: CASSERTGNTEAFF. As DNA, the CDR3 is TGTGCCAGCAGCGAACGGACAGGAAACACTGAAGCTTTCTTT.

The chain uses TRBV4-1 and TRBJ1-2; 10 bases fit TRBD1. After removal of 4 bases from V and 2 bases from J, the junction contained 7 bases not matched to a gene. CDR3 length: 16 residues. CDR1 and CDR2 (germline): MGHRA, YSYEKL. CDR3: CASSLLQTGGNYGYTF. In nucleotides, the CDR3 is TGCGCCAGCAGCCTTCTACAGACAGGGGGCAACTATGGCTACACCTTC.